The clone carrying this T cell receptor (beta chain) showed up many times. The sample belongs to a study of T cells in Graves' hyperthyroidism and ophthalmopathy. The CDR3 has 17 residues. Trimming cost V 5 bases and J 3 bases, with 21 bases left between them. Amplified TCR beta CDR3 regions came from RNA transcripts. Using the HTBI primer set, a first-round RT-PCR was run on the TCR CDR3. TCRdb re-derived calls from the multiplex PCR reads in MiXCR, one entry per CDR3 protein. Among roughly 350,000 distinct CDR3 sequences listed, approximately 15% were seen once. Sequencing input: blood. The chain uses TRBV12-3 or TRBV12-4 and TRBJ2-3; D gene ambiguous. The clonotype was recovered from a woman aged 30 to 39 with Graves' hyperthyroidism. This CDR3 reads CASSIRPDPMGTDTQYF. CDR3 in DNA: TGTGCCAGCAGTATACGACCGGACCCGATGGGTACAGATACGCAGTATTTT.